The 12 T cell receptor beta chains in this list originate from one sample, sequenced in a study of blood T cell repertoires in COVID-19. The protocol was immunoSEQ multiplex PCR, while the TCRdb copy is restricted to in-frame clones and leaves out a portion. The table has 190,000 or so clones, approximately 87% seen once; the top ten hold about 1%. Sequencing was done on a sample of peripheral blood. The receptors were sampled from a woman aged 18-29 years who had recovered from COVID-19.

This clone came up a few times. CDR3 nucleotide sequence: TGTGCCAGCAGCTTCCAGACAGGGGTTCAGCCCCAGCATTTT. This sequence encodes CASSFQTGVQPQHF. This chain joins TRBV7-2 and TRBJ1-5; TRBD1 agrees at 8 bases. V shed 3 bases and J 6 bases; nucleotides not matched to a gene: 4. The CDR3 is 14 residues long. Germline V gene sequence: CDR1 SGHTA, CDR2 FQGNSA.

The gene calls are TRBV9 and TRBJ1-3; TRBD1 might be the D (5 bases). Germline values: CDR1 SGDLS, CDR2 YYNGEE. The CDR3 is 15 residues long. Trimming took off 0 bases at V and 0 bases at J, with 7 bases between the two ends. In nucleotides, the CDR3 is TGTGCCAGCAGCGTAGGGGGGGGCTCTGGAAACACCATATATTTT. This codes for CASSVGGGSGNTIYF. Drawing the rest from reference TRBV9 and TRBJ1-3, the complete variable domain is DSGVTQTPKHLITATGQRVTLRCSPRSGDLSVYWYQQSLDQGLQFLIQYYNGEERAKGNILERFSAQQFPDLHSELNLSSLELGDSALYFCASSVGGGSGNTIYFGEGSWLTVV.

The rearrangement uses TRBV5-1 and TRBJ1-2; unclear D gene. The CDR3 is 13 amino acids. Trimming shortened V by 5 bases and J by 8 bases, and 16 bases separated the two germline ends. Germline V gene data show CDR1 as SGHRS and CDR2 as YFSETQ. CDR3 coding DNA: TGCGCCAGCAGATTAGGAGGCGGAGGAGGCTACACCTTC. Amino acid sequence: CASRLGGGGGYTF.

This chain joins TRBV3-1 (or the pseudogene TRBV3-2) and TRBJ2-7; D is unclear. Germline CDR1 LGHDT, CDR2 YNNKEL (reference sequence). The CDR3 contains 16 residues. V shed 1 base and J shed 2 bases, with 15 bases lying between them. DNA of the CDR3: TGTGCCAGCAGCCAAGTAGGTCAGGTCTACCCCTACGAGCAGTACTTC. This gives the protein CASSQVGQVYPYEQYF.

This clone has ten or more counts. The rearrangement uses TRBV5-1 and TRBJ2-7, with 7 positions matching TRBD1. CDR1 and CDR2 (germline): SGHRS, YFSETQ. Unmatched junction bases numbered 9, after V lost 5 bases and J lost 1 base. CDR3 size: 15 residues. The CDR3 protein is CASRPRDSPSYEQYF. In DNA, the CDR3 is TGCGCCAGCAGACCACGGGACAGCCCTTCCTACGAGCAGTACTTC.

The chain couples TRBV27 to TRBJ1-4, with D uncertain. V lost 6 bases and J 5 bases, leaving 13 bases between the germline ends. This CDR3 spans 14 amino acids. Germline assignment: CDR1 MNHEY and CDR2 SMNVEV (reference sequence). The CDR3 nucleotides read TGTGCCAGCAGGATCGGGAGGCAAAATGAAAAACTGTTTTTT. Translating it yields CASRIGRQNEKLFF.

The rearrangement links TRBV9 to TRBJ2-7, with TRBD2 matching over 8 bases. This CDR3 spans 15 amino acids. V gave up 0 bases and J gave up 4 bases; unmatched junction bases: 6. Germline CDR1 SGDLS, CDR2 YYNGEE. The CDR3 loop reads CASSVATGGAYEQYF. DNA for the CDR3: TGTGCCAGCAGCGTAGCTACCGGGGGGGCTTACGAGCAGTACTTC.

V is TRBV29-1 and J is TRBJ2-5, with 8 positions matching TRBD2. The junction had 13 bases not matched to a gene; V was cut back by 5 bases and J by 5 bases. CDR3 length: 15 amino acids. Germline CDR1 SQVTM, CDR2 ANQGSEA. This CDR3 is CSVLTTRGGGETQYF. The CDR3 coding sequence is TGCAGCGTTCTCACCACCCGGGGGGGAGGTGAGACCCAGTACTTC.

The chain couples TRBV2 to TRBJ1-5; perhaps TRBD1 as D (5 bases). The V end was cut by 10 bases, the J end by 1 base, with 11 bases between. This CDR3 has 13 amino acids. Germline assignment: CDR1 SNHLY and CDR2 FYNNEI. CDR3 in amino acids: CAIARGSNQPQHF. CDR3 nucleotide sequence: TGTGCCATAGCTAGGGGCAGCAATCAGCCCCAGCATTTT.

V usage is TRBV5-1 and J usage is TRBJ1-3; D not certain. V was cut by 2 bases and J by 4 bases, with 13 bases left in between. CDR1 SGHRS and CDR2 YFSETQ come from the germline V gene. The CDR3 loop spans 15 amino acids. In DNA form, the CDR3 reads TGCGCCAGCAGCTTAAACGCCGTCGAGGGAAACACCATATATTTT. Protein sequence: CASSLNAVEGNTIYF.

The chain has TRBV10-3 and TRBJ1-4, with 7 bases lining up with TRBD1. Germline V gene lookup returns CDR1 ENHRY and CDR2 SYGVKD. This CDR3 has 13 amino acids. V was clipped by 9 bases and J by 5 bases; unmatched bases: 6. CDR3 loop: CAIRGQPNEKLFF. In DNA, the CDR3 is TGTGCCATACGGGGACAGCCGAATGAAAAACTGTTTTTT.

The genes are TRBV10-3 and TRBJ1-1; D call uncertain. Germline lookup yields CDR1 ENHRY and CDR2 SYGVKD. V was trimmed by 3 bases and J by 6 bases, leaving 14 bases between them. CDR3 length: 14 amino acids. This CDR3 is CAISDEGPRAEAFF. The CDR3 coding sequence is TGTGCCATCAGTGACGAAGGCCCCCGGGCTGAAGCTTTCTTT.